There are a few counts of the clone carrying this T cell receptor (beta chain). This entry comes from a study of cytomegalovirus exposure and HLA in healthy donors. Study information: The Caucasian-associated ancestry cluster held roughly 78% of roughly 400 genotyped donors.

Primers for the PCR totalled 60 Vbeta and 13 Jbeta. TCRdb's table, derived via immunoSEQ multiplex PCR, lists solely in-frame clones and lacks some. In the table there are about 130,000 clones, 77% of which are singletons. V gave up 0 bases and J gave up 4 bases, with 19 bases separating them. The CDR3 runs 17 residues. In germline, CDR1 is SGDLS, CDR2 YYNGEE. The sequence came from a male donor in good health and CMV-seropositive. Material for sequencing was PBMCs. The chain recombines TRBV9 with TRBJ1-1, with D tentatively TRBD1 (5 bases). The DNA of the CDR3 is TGTGCCAGCAGCGTAGAAGGGGCAGGGCGCGGCCGCACTGAAGCTTTCTTT. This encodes CASSVEGAGRGRTEAFF. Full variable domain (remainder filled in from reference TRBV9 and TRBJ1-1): DSGVTQTPKHLITATGQRVTLRCSPRSGDLSVYWYQQSLDQGLQFLIQYYNGEERAKGNILERFSAQQFPDLHSELNLSSLELGDSALYFCASSVEGAGRGRTEAFFGQGTRLTVV.